This is a list of T cell receptor beta chains from one sample in a study of blood T cell repertoires in COVID-19. Assay: immunoSEQ multiplex PCR; the TCRdb copy retains only in-frame clones and omits some. This sample carries fewer than 250,000 clones, approximately 83% of them seen once, and the ten largest clones take about 2.5%. Sequencing input: peripheral blood. The receptor set was obtained from a woman aged 35 to 49 with active or convalescent COVID-19. CDR3s include the opening cysteine and the closing phenylalanine or tryptophan. D genes are given only for firm matches. Where a row states a size, it is once, few, many or the class of an expanded clone; other rows omit it.

V	J	size	D	length	DNA	CDR3
TRBV25-1	TRBJ1-2	-	-	14	TGTGCCAGCAGTGAATCCCCGACAGTCTATGGCTACACCTTC	CASSESPTVYGYTF
TRBV18	TRBJ2-2	few	TRBD2	18	TGTGCCAGCTCACCAAGGACTAGCGGGGGGCGTGACACCGGGGAGCTGTTTTTT	CASSPRTSGGRDTGELFF
TRBV7-2	TRBJ1-4	-	TRBD1	13	TGTGCCAGCAGCCGACAGGGGGGAGAAAAACTGTTTTTT	CASSRQGGEKLFF
TRBV5-6	TRBJ2-3	-	TRBD2	15	TGTGCCAGCAGCTTGGTCGTTAGCGGGTTGGATACGCAGTATTTT	CASSLVVSGLDTQYF
TRBV14	TRBJ2-5	-	-	13	TGTGCCAGCAGCCAATTTAGCCAAGAGACCCAGTACTTC	CASSQFSQETQYF
TRBV7-6	TRBJ2-7	-	TRBD1	16	TGTGCCAGCAGCAGGACTTCCGGGACAGGGACCTACGAGCAGTACTTC	CASSRTSGTGTYEQYF
TRBV6-2/TRBV6-3	TRBJ2-3	-	-	15	TGTGCCAGCAGTTACGGGGGCGTAGCGACAGATACGCAGTATTTT	CASSYGGVATDTQYF
TRBV9	TRBJ2-3	-	TRBD2	17	TGTGCCAGCAGCCTTCGAGATAGCGGGATTAACACAGATACGCAGTATTTT	CASSLRDSGINTDTQYF
TRBV5-1	TRBJ1-6	-	-	14	TGCGCCAGCAGCATAGGGGAACCCAATTCACCCCTCCACTTT	CASSIGEPNSPLHF
TRBV15	TRBJ2-1	-	-	14	TGTGCCACCAGCAGAGATTTTGAGTTCAATGAGCAGTTCTTC	CATSRDFEFNEQFF
TRBV6-4	TRBJ2-2	-	TRBD2	16	TGTGCCAGCAGTGGTAGCGGGCCCTTGAGCACCGGGGAGCTGTTTTTT	CASSGSGPLSTGELFF
TRBV11-3	TRBJ2-1	-	TRBD2	14	TGTGCCAGCAGCTTGACTAGCGGGAACAATGAGCAGTTCTTC	CASSLTSGNNEQFF
TRBV12-5	TRBJ1-4	-	TRBD1	13	TGTGCTAGTAGACAGGGTGGGGTAGGAAAACTGTTTTTT	CASRQGGVGKLFF
TRBV9	TRBJ2-7	-	-	13	TGTGCCAGCAGCTTAGAAGGGACTTACGAGCAGTACTTC	CASSLEGTYEQYF
TRBV9	TRBJ1-6	-	TRBD1	15	TGTGCCAGCACCAGGGGGTACGACTATAATTCACCCCTCCACTTT	CASTRGYDYNSPLHF
TRBV6-5	TRBJ1-4	once	TRBD1	14	TGTGCCAGCATTACAGGGGGCGGCAGTGAAAAACTGTTTTTT	CASITGGGSEKLFF
TRBV6-2/TRBV6-3	TRBJ1-1	-	-	15	TGTGCCAGCAGTTACTCCTCGGGGGGGCTCACTGAAGCTTTCTTT	CASSYSSGGLTEAFF
TRBV6-5	TRBJ1-6	-	TRBD1	14	TGTGCCAGCAGAGCGGGACAGGGTCAGACACCCCTCCACTTT	CASRAGQGQTPLHF
TRBV5-4	TRBJ2-3	-	TRBD2	15	TGTGCCAGCAGGCCTAGCGGGAGGGCCCCAGATACGCAGTATTTT	CASRPSGRAPDTQYF
TRBV25-1	TRBJ1-2	few	-	14	TGTGCCAGCAGCCTGGACAGTCTTAACTATGGCTACACCTTC	CASSLDSLNYGYTF
TRBV19	TRBJ2-1	-	-	15	TGTGCCAGTAGTATGAGACTAGATGGTTACAATGAGCAGTTCTTC	CASSMRLDGYNEQFF
TRBV19	TRBJ2-4	-	-	16	TGTGCCAGTAGTGAGAGGCAGGGAATAGCCAAAAACATTCAGTACTTC	CASSERQGIAKNIQYF
TRBV6-2/TRBV6-3	TRBJ1-1	-	TRBD1	15	TGTGCCAGCAGTTTACTAGGGGACAGCAGCACTGAAGCTTTCTTT	CASSLLGDSSTEAFF
TRBV12-3/TRBV12-4	TRBJ2-7	-	TRBD2	13	TGTGCCAGCAGGGTAGCGGGAAACCACGAGCAGTACTTC	CASRVAGNHEQYF
TRBV9	TRBJ2-1	-	TRBD1	15	TGTGCCAGCAGCGTCGAACGGGACAGTCACAATGAGCAGTTCTTC	CASSVERDSHNEQFF
TRBV25-1	TRBJ2-4	-	-	12	TGTGCCAGCAGTGAGAGCGGTAACATTCAGTACTTC	CASSESGNIQYF
TRBV7-9	TRBJ2-1	-	-	15	TGTGCCAGCAGCCCGGAAATCAGCGTCTACAATGAGCAGTTCTTC	CASSPEISVYNEQFF